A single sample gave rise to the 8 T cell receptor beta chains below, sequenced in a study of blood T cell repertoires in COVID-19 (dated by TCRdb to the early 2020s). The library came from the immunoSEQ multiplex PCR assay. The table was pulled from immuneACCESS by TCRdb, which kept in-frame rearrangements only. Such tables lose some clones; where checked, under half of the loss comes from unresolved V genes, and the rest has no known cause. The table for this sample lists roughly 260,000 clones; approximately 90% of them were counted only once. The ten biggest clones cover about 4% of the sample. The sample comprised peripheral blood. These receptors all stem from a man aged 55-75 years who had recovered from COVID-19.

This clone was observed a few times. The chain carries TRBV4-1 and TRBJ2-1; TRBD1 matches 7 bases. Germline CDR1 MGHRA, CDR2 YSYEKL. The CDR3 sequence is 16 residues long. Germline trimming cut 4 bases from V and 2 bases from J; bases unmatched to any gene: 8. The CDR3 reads CASSPLDRYPYNEQFF. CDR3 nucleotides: TGCGCCAGCAGCCCGCTGGACAGGTACCCCTACAATGAGCAGTTCTTC.

The DNA for the CDR3 is TGTGCCAGCAGTCCCGCGGACAGGAGCTCTGGAAACACCATATATTTT. Residues: CASSPADRSSGNTIYF. This chain connects TRBV27 to TRBJ1-3; 7 bases align to TRBD1. J lost 0 bases, V lost 5 bases, and 7 bases had no gene match. This CDR3 comprises 16 residues. Germline values: CDR1 MNHEY, CDR2 SMNVEV (reference sequence).

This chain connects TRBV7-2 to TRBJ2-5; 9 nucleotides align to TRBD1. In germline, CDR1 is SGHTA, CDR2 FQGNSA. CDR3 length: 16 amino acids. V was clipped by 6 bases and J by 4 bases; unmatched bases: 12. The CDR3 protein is CASRPRDRVSPETQYF. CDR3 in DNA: TGTGCCAGCAGACCACGGGACAGGGTCTCCCCAGAGACCCAGTACTTC.

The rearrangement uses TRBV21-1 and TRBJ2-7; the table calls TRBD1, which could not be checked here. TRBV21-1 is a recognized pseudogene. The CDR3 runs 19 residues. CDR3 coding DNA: TGTGCCAGCAGCAAAGAATTGAACAGGGACAGGGGTTTTTTCGACGAGCAGTACTTC. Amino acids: CASSKELNRDRGFFDEQYF.

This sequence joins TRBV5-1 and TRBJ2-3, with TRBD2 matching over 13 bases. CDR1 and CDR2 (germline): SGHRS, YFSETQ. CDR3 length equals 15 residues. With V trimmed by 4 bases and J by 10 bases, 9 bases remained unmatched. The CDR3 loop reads CASSATSGGALAQYF. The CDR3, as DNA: TGCGCCAGCAGCGCTACTAGCGGGGGGGCACTGGCGCAGTATTTT.

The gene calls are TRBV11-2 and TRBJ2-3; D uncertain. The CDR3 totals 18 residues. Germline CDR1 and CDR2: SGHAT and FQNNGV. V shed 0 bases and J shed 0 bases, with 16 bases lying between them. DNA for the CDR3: TGTGCCAGCAGCTTAGATCCTGGGTGGCAGACTAGCACAGATACGCAGTATTTT. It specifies CASSLDPGWQTSTDTQYF.

The CDR3 DNA sequence: TGCGCCAGCAGCTTGTCGACAGGGATACAAGAGACCCAGTACTTC. Its protein product is CASSLSTGIQETQYF. This rearrangement joins TRBV5-1 to TRBJ2-5; 7 bases align to TRBD1. Germline CDR1 and CDR2: SGHRS and YFSETQ. The CDR3 spans 15 residues. Germline trimming cut 1 base from V and 2 bases from J; bases unmatched to any gene: 5.

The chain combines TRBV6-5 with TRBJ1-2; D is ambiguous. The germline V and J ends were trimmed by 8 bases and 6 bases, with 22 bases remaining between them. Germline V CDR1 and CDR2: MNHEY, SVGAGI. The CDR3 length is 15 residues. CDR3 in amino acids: CASGLLAHITNGYTF. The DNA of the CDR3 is TGTGCCAGCGGTCTGTTAGCCCATATCACAAATGGCTACACCTTC.